This TCR beta chain was sequenced for a study of control samples from healthy donors and cancer patients. Looked up from germline, CDR1 is SGHRS and CDR2 is YFSETQ. This CDR3 has 14 residues. J was trimmed by 2 bases and V by 4 bases; bases with no gene match: 4. TCRdb's copy holds only in-frame clones and misses some; the assay was immunoSEQ multiplex PCR. The sample lists more than 75,000 clones, around three quarters occurring once. The sequencing sample was made of blood. The receptor's source is a woman between 25 and 40 years old in good health. The gene calls are TRBV5-1 and TRBJ2-7; 9 nucleotides line up with TRBD1. Here the CDR3 DNA reads TGCGCCAGCAGCCGCGACAGGGGGACCTACGAGCAGTACTTC. Translated, it gives CASSRDRGTYEQYF.